Here is one TCR beta chain with its context. Sequencing templates came from extracted RNA that was reverse transcribed into cDNA. The data were produced by immunoSEQ multiplex PCR, yet TCRdb's version contains in-frame clones alone and is incomplete. The sample holds about 200,000 clones, around 62% seen once. This record belongs to a study of CD8+ T cells in alopecia areata. Across the study: Each of the treated patients was given oral tofacitinib, 5 to 10 mg twice daily, for moderate-to-severe alopecia areata. Tofacitinib ran 6 to 18 months, followed by 6 months off drug.

The researchers isolated CD4+ and CD8+ T cells from PBMCs by sorting. The germline V gene has CDR1 SGHTA and CDR2 FQGNSA. This CDR3 has 13 amino acids. V was shortened by 3 bases and J by 3 bases, with 8 bases between the two germline ends. This chain uses TRBV7-2 with TRBJ1-1; D unclear. The TCR was taken from a human donor with alopecia areata. The specimen comprised CD4+ T cells sorted from blood, sampled at week 0. The DNA of the CDR3 is TGTGCCAGCAGCTTCAAGTCGGACACTGAAGCTTTCTTT. Translating gives CASSFKSDTEAFF.